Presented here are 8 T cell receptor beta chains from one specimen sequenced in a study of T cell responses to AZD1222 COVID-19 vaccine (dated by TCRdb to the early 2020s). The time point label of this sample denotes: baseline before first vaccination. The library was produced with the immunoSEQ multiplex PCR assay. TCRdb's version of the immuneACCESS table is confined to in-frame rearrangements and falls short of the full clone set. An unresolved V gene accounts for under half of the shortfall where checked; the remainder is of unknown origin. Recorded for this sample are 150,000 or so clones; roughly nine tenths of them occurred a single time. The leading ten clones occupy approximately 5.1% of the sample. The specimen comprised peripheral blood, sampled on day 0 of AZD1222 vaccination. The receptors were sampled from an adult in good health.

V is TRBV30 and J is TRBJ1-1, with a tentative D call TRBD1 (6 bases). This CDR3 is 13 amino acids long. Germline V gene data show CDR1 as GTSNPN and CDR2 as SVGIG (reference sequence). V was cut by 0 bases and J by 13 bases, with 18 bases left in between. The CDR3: CAWSVTPGGQGFF. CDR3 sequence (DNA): TGTGCCTGGAGTGTGACCCCGGGGGGGCAAGGTTTCTTT. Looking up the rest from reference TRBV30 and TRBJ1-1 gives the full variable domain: SQTIHQWPATLVQPVGSPLSLECTVEGTSNPNLYWYRQAAGRGLQLLFYSVGIGQISSEVPQNLSASRPQDRQFILSSKKLLLSDSGFYLCAWSVTPGGQGFFGQGTRLTVV.

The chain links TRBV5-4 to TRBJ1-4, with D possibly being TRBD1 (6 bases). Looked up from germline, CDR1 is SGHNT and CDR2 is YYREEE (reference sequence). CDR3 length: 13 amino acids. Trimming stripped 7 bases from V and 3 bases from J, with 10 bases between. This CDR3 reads CASSRGPNEKLFF. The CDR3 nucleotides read TGTGCCAGCTCCCGGGGGCCTAATGAAAAACTGTTTTTT.

CDR3 DNA sequence: TGTGCCAGTAGTATTCGGTTATCTGATTGGGGGAGACTGTACGAGCAGTACTTC. Its translation is CASSIRLSDWGRLYEQYF. The chain joins TRBV19 to TRBJ2-7; D may match TRBD1 or TRBD2 (5 bases each). Germline V lookup: CDR1 LNHDA, CDR2 SQIVND (reference sequence). The ends were cut back, 3 bases at V and 4 bases at J, with 25 bases in the middle. The CDR3 sequence is 18 residues long.

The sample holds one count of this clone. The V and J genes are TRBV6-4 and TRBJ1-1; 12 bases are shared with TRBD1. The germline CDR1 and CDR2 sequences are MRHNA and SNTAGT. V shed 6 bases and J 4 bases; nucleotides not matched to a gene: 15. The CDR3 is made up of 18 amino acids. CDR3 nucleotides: TGTGCCAGCAGGGCCCTATGGGGGGACAGGGGGCGGGCCACTGAAGCTTTCTTT. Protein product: CASRALWGDRGRATEAFF.

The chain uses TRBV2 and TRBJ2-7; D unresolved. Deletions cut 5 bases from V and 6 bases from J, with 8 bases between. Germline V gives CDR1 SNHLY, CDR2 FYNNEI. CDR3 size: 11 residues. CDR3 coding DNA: TGTGCCAGCAGTAGACTGGGCGAGCAGTACTTC. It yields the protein CASSRLGEQYF.

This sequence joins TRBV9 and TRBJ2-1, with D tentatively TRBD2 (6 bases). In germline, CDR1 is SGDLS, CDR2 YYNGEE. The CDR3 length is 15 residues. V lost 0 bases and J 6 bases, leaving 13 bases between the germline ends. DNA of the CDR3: TGTGCCAGCAGCGTAGCTACTAGCTTCTCCAATGAGCAGTTCTTC. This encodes CASSVATSFSNEQFF.

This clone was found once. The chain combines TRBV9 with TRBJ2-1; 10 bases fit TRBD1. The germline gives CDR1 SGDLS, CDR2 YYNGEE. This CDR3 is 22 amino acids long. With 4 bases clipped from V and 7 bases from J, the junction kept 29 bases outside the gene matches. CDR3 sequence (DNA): TGTGCCAGCAGCCCCCGGGACAGGGGAAGAGGGGAGTTACGGGAAACGGGGAATGAGCAGTTCTTC. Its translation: CASSPRDRGRGELRETGNEQFF.

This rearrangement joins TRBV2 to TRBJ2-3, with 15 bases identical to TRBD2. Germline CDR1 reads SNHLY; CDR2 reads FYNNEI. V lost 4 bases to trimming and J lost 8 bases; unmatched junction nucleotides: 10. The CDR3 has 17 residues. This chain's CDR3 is CASSVIQGLAGGGTQYF. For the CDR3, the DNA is TGTGCCAGCAGTGTAATTCAGGGACTAGCGGGAGGAGGTACGCAGTATTTT.